One T cell receptor beta chain is described in this entry. The CDR3 extends over 15 amino acids. The junction had 2 bases not matched to a gene; V was cut back by 0 bases and J by 1 base. Germline V lookup: CDR1 MNHEY, CDR2 SVGAGI. The sample originates from a study of blood T cell repertoires in COVID-19. Looking at the study overall: COVID-19 samples from acute and convalescent phases originated in the United States, Italy and Spain. Sources were T cells, B-cell-depleted T cells, or PBMCs; the material itself was cDNA or gDNA.

Per the original methods: Amplification of reference gene primers was used by the study to estimate nucleated cell counts. Sequencing used immunoSEQ multiplex PCR; TCRdb keeps in-frame clones, though not all of them. The V and J calls and clone size come from that table; D and trimming were worked out from the DNA. The table includes fewer than 250,000 clones, nearly 95% detected once. The Seattle patients joined while their infection was active and were tracked longitudinally afterward. The rearrangement links TRBV6-5 to TRBJ1-1, with TRBD1 identical over 7 bases. Sequencing was carried out using peripheral blood. The clonotype was recovered from a man aged 30-40 years with COVID-19, enrolled during active disease. CDR3 protein: CASSYSRTGNTEAFF. In DNA form, the CDR3 reads TGTGCCAGCAGTTACTCCAGGACAGGGAACACTGAAGCTTTCTTT.